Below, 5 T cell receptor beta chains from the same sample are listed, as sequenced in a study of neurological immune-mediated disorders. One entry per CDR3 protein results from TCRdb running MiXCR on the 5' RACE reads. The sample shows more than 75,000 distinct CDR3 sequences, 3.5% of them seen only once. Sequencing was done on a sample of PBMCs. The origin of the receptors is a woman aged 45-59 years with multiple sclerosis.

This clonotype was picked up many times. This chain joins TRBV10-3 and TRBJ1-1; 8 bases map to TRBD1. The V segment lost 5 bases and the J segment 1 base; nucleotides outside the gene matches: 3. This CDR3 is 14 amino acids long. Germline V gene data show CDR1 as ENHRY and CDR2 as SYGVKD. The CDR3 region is CAISSGGGNTEAFF. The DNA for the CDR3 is TGTGCCATCAGTTCAGGGGGCGGGAACACTGAAGCTTTCTTT.

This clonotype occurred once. This CDR3 reads CSARGLGEGNQPQHF. Here the CDR3 DNA reads TGCAGTGCTAGGGGCCTCGGGGAGGGCAATCAGCCCCAGCATTTT. V gene TRBV20-1 combines with J gene TRBJ1-5; D gene unclear. Germline lookup yields CDR1 DFQATT and CDR2 SNEGSKA (reference sequence). V was trimmed by 3 bases and J by 2 bases, leaving 14 bases between them. CDR3 length: 15 residues.

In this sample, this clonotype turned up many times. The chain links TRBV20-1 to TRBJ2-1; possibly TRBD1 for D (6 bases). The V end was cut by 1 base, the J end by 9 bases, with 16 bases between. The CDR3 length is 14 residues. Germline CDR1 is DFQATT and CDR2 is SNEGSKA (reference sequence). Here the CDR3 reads CSARGGPGHGEQFF. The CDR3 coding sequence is TGCAGTGCTAGAGGGGGGCCAGGCCATGGTGAGCAGTTCTTC.

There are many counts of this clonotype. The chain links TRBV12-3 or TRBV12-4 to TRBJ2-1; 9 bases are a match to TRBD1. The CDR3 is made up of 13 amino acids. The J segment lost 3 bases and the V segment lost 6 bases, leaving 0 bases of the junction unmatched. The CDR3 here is CASRGQGYNEQFF. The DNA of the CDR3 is TGTGCCAGCAGGGGACAGGGCTACAATGAGCAGTTCTTC.

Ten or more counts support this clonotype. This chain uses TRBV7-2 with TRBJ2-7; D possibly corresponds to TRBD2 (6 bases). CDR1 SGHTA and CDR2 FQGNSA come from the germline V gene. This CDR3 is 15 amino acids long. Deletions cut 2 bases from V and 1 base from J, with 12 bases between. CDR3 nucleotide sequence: TGTGCCAGCAGCTTAAACGGGCGGGGATCCTACGAGCAGTACTTC. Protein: CASSLNGRGSYEQYF. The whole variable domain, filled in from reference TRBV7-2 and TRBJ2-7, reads GAGVSQSPSNKVTEKGKDVELRCDPISGHTALYWYRQSLGQGLEFLIYFQGNSAPDKSGLPSDRFSAERTGGSVSTLTIQRTQQEDSAVYLCASSLNGRGSYEQYFGPGTRLTVT.